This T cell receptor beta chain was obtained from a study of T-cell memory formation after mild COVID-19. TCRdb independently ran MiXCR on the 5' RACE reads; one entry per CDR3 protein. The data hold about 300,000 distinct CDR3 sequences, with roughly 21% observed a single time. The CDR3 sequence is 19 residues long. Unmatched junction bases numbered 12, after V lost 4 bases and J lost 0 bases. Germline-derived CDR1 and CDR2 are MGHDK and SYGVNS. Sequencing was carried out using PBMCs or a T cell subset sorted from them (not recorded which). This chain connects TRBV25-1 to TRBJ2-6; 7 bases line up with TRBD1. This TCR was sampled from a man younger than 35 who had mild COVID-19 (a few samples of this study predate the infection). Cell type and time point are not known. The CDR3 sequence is CASSGLDRTAVSGANVLTF. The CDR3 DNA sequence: TGTGCCAGCAGTGGGCTGGACAGGACGGCGGTCTCTGGGGCCAACGTCCTGACTTTC.